The 6 T cell receptor beta chains below all came from one sample that was sequenced in a study of T cells after yellow fever vaccination. TCRdb fed the 5' RACE reads into MiXCR, producing one record per CDR3 protein. Among some 340,000 distinct CDR3 sequences, approximately 4% were seen once, and the ten largest hold roughly 25%. Sequenced material: PBMCs, taken 5 days after the yellow fever booster vaccination. All receptors derive from a man aged 18-30 years who received the YFV17D yellow fever vaccine.

The V and J genes are TRBV7-9 and TRBJ1-5; D perhaps matches TRBD1 (6 bases). Trimming took 5 bases from V and 5 from J, leaving 13 bases between them. Germline lookup yields CDR1 SEHNR and CDR2 FQNEAQ (reference sequence). The CDR3 is 14 amino acids. The DNA for the CDR3 is TGTGCCAGCAGCCCTGACAGGTTTCATCAGCCCCAGCATTTT. It is translated as CASSPDRFHQPQHF. Together with reference TRBV7-9 and TRBJ1-5, the CDR3 gives the full variable domain: DTGVSQNPRHKITKRGQNVTFRCDPISEHNRLYWYRQTLGQGPEFLTYFQNEAQLEKSRLLSDRFSAERPKGSFSTLEIQRTEQGDSAMYLCASSPDRFHQPQHFGDGTRLSIL.

This clonotype has a count of ten or more. The chain recombines TRBV6-2 or TRBV6-3 with TRBJ2-5; TRBD1 or TRBD2 may be the D gene (5 bases each). V lost 4 bases, J lost 5 bases, and 17 bases lay in between. From germline, CDR1 is MNHEY and CDR2 SVGEGT. CDR3 length equals 15 residues. CDR3 DNA: TGTGCCAGCAGTTCCGACAGACTAACCCGGGAGACCCAGTACTTC. It yields the protein CASSSDRLTRETQYF.

J is TRBJ1-2 and V is TRBV2, with D uncertain. The CDR3 has 13 amino acids. The ends were cut back, 10 bases at V and 4 bases at J, with 16 bases in the middle. Germline assignment: CDR1 SNHLY and CDR2 FYNNEI. The CDR3 loop reads CATSEAGSYGYTF. The CDR3 DNA reads TGTGCCACATCTGAGGCGGGGTCCTATGGCTACACCTTC.

The gene calls are TRBV12-3 or TRBV12-4 and TRBJ2-2; D is tentatively TRBD1 or TRBD2 (5 bases each). V lost 3 bases and J 4 bases, leaving 9 bases between the germline ends. The CDR3 is 14 residues long. The CDR3 sequence: CASSLTEGTGELFF. The CDR3 nucleotides read TGTGCCAGCAGTTTGACAGAGGGCACCGGGGAGCTGTTTTTT.

This clonotype was counted between two and nine times. The V call is TRBV20-1, the J call TRBJ1-5; maybe TRBD1 (5 bases). CDR1 and CDR2 from the germline V gene are DFQATT and SNEGSKA (reference sequence). This CDR3 is 13 amino acids long. The germline V and J ends were trimmed by 3 bases and 4 bases, with 10 bases remaining between them. The CDR3 DNA is TGCAGTGCTAGGCTCGACAGAAATCAGCCCCAGCATTTT. Translation gives CSARLDRNQPQHF.

This clonotype came up many times. The chain carries TRBV7-8 and TRBJ1-2, with TRBD1 as a possible D gene (6 bases). The germline V gene encodes CDR1 SGHVS and CDR2 FQNEAQ. The V end was cut by 4 bases, the J end by 4 bases, with 10 bases between. This CDR3 comprises 13 residues. The CDR3, as DNA: TGTGCCAGCAGCTCAACAGGGTTCTATGGCTACACCTTC. It codes for CASSSTGFYGYTF.